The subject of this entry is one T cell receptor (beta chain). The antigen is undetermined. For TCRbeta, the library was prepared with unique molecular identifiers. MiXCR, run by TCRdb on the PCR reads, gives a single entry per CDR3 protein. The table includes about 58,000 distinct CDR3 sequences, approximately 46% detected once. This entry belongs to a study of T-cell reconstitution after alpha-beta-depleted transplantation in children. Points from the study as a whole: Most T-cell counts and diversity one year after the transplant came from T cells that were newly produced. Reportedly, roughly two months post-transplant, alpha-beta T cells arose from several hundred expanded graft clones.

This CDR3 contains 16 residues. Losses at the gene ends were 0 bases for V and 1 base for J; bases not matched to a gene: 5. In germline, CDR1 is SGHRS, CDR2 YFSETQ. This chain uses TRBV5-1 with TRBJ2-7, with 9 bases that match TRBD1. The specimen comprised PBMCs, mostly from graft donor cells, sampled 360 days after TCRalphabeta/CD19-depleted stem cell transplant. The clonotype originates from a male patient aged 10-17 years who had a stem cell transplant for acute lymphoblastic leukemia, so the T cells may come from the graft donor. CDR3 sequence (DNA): TGCGCCAGCAGCTTGGATCGACAGGGGGGTTCCTACGAGCAGTACTTC. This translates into CASSLDRQGGSYEQYF.